The 32 T cell receptor beta chains in this list originate from one sample, sequenced in a study of T cells in Graves' hyperthyroidism and ophthalmopathy. TCR beta CDR3 regions were amplified from RNA transcripts. The study used the HTBI primer set for a first-round RT-PCR of the TCR CDR3. A single record per CDR3 protein comes from TCRdb applying MiXCR to the multiplex PCR reads. The sample has 500,000 to 800,000 distinct CDR3 sequences, 45% seen once. The sequenced material came from peripheral blood or thyroid tissue (not recorded which). Source of these receptors: an adult man with Graves' disease, either hyperthyroidism or ophthalmopathy (not recorded which).

As to this clonotype: At one boundary the junction diverges from the germline segment, which might be a read error. The V and J genes are TRBV7-9 and TRBJ2-7; 8 bases agree with TRBD2. CDR3 length: 15 residues. Germline loops: CDR1 SEHNR, CDR2 FQNEAQ (reference sequence). The CDR3 DNA reads as TGTGCCAGCACCTTGAGCGGGAGCGCGTCCTACGGGCAGTACTTC. This codes for CASTLSGSASYGQYF.

This clonotype showed up many times. The chain uses TRBV20-1 and TRBJ1-4, with D perhaps TRBD1 (5 bases). This CDR3 is built from 12 residues. V gave up 3 bases and J gave up 14 bases, with 16 bases separating them. CDR1 is DFQATT and CDR2 is SNEGSKA in the germline V gene (reference sequence). The CDR3 here is CSARRLGQALFF. The DNA of the CDR3 is TGCAGTGCTAGGCGGCTAGGACAAGCTCTGTTTTTT.

The V call is TRBV29-1, the J call TRBJ2-7; D possibly matches TRBD1 or TRBD2 (5 bases each). This CDR3 comprises 13 residues. Germline CDR1 SQVTM, CDR2 ANQGSEA. Trimming removed 5 bases from V and 2 bases from J, with 13 bases in between. The CDR3 here is CSVLRDRPYEQYF. CDR3 sequence (DNA): TGCAGCGTTCTCCGGGACCGTCCCTACGAGCAGTACTTC.

This clonotype was counted many times. The chain joins TRBV29-1 to TRBJ1-5; no definite D call. Trimming removed 4 bases from V and 4 bases from J, with 8 bases in between. The CDR3 is made up of 12 amino acids. CDR1 is SQVTM, CDR2 ANQGSEA, per germline. DNA of the CDR3: TGCAGCGTTGGCGGCCAGAATCAGCCCCAGCATTTT. Translation gives CSVGGQNQPQHF. Based on the CDR3 plus reference TRBV29-1 and TRBJ1-5, the full variable domain is SAVISQKPSRDICQRGTSLTIQCQVDSQVTMMFWYRQQPGQSLTLIATANQGSEATYESGFVIDKFPISRPNLTFSTLTVSNMSPEDSSIYLCSVGGQNQPQHFGDGTRLSIL.

This clonotype was seen only a few times. The rearrangement uses TRBV2 and TRBJ1-5; 10 nucleotides line up with TRBD1. Germline V gene sequence: CDR1 SNHLY, CDR2 FYNNEI. CDR3 length equals 16 residues. V trimming: 4 bases; J trimming: 6 bases; junction bases outside the gene matches: 9. Written as DNA, the CDR3 is TGTGCCAGCAGTGGAGGGACAGGGGCCACGGCTCAGCCCCAGCATTTT. Translated, it gives CASSGGTGATAQPQHF.

This clonotype was recorded a few times. The V and J genes are TRBV10-3 and TRBJ1-2; 8 bases are a match to TRBD1. The germline CDR1 and CDR2 sequences are ENHRY and SYGVKD. V dropped 0 bases and J dropped 0; count of bases not matched to a gene: 3. CDR3 length: 16 amino acids. For the CDR3, the DNA is TGTGCCATCAGTGAGTCCGGACAGGGACCTAACTATGGCTACACCTTC. Its translation is CAISESGQGPNYGYTF.

This clonotype came up many times. V is TRBV7-2 and J is TRBJ2-5; 7 positions match TRBD2. With V trimmed by 8 bases and J by 2 bases, 5 bases remained unmatched. This CDR3 region has 13 residues. Looked up from germline, CDR1 is SGHTA and CDR2 is FQGNSA. The CDR3 reads CASSGGPQETQYF. The CDR3 DNA follows: TGTGCCAGCTCGGGGGGACCACAAGAGACCCAGTACTTC.

The V gene is TRBV20-1, the J gene TRBJ2-5; D call uncertain. The CDR3 runs 15 residues. Germline loops: CDR1 DFQATT, CDR2 SNEGSKA (reference sequence). V lost 0 bases, J lost 2 bases, and 13 bases lay in between. The CDR3 DNA sequence: TGCAGTGCTAGAGATGGCGCCGAAGGGCAAGAGACCCAGTACTTC. As protein: CSARDGAEGQETQYF.

This clonotype showed up many times. The V call is TRBV15, the J call TRBJ2-7; unclear D gene. The length of the CDR3 is 13 residues. V was pared by 4 bases and J by 2 bases, with 9 bases between. Germline V lookup: CDR1 LNHNV, CDR2 YYDKDF (reference sequence). CDR3 in amino acids: CATSTELAYEQYF. CDR3 in DNA: TGTGCCACCAGCACCGAGCTGGCCTACGAGCAGTACTTC.

This rearrangement joins TRBV29-1 to TRBJ1-5; tentative D call: TRBD1 (6 bases). Trimming left V 7 bases short and J 4 bases short, with 14 bases between. This CDR3 region has 13 residues. The V gene's germline CDR1 is SQVTM and CDR2 ANQGSEA. CDR3 in amino acids: CSATGSGNQPQHF. CDR3 nucleotide sequence: TGCAGCGCCACAGGGTCAGGAAATCAGCCCCAGCATTTT. Full variable domain (rest looked up from reference TRBV29-1 and TRBJ1-5): SAVISQKPSRDICQRGTSLTIQCQVDSQVTMMFWYRQQPGQSLTLIATANQGSEATYESGFVIDKFPISRPNLTFSTLTVSNMSPEDSSIYLCSATGSGNQPQHFGDGTRLSIL.

In DNA, the CDR3 is TGCAGCGTTGAGTCGGGACAGACGGGAGGCTACACCTTC. It specifies CSVESGQTGGYTF. This chain uses TRBV29-1 with TRBJ1-2; the match to TRBD1 covers 7 bases. Germline CDR1 reads SQVTM; CDR2 reads ANQGSEA. With V trimmed by 3 bases and J by 8 bases, 9 bases remained unmatched. The CDR3 sequence is 13 residues long.

The chain uses TRBV5-1 and TRBJ2-5; D unresolved. The better agreement between TRBJ2-1 and the DNA end casts doubt on the J call. CDR1 SGHRS and CDR2 YFSETQ come from the germline V gene. This CDR3 has 13 residues. Here the CDR3 DNA reads TGCGCCAGCAGCTCCAATTGGGGTGGTGAGCAGTTCTTC. This translates into CASSSNWGGEQFF.

This clonotype was seen only a few times. This chain joins TRBV20-1 and TRBJ2-7; 7 positions agree with TRBD2. Germline V gene data show CDR1 as DFQATT and CDR2 as SNEGSKA (reference sequence). J gave up 3 bases and V 2 bases, and 7 bases lay outside the gene matches. This CDR3 region has 14 residues. CDR3 amino acids: CSARIAGVIYEQYF. CDR3 DNA sequence: TGCAGTGCTAGAATTGCGGGAGTGATCTACGAGCAGTACTTC.

This clonotype has ten or more counts. V gene TRBV20-1 combines with J gene TRBJ2-5; 9 bases agree with TRBD1. V shed 0 bases, J shed 4 bases, and the junction held 9 bases outside the gene matches. Germline CDR1 reads DFQATT; CDR2 reads SNEGSKA (reference sequence). CDR3 length: 16 amino acids. CDR3 protein: CSARDVLGQGTETQYF. In DNA form, the CDR3 reads TGCAGTGCTAGAGATGTACTGGGACAGGGCACAGAGACCCAGTACTTC.

This clonotype was recorded a few times. The chain's CDR3 is CASTGTGGTYEQYF. CDR3 nucleotides: TGTGCCAGTACCGGGACAGGGGGCACCTACGAGCAGTACTTC. V is TRBV2 and J is TRBJ2-7; 12 bases line up with TRBD1. This CDR3 contains 14 residues. The germline CDR1 and CDR2 sequences are SNHLY and FYNNEI. Trimming took 9 bases from V and 2 from J; bases not matched to a gene: 5.

The V gene is TRBV9, the J gene TRBJ1-5; D is perhaps TRBD1 (5 bases). The CDR3 runs 14 residues. Trimming cost V 8 bases and J 0 bases, with 12 bases left between them. Germline V gene lookup returns CDR1 SGDLS and CDR2 YYNGEE. This chain's CDR3 is CASALGTSNQPQHF. CDR3 sequence (DNA): TGTGCCAGTGCGCTAGGGACTAGCAATCAGCCCCAGCATTTT.

This clonotype was counted at least ten times. In this CDR3 the conserved last residue, phenylalanine or tryptophan, is missing, so a read error is likely. Because the CDR3's place on the DNA is in doubt, the DNA is left out and the CDR3 is given as listed by TCRdb. J is TRBJ1-1 and V is TRBV7-9; no check of the table's D call, TRBD1, against the DNA was made. CDR1 and CDR2 from the germline V gene are SEHNR and FQNEAQ (reference sequence). The CDR3 contains 12 residues when both ends are counted. The CDR3 region is CASSLGPTGFAV.

This chain joins TRBV29-1 and TRBJ1-3; maybe TRBD1 (5 bases). The V and J ends lost 8 bases and 2 bases respectively, with 13 bases between them. The CDR3 has 13 residues. Germline CDR1 is SQVTM and CDR2 is ANQGSEA. The DNA of the CDR3 is TGCAGCTTAGTTGGAGGGGCTGGAAACACCATATATTTT. Encoded protein: CSLVGGAGNTIYF.

Ten or more counts support this clonotype. V and J are TRBV15 and TRBJ1-1; unclear D gene. This CDR3 region has 14 residues. V lost 0 bases and J lost 10, with 15 bases in between. In germline, CDR1 is LNHNV, CDR2 YYDKDF (reference sequence). CDR3 sequence (DNA): TGTGCCACCAGCAGAGATCGTCAGGTTGGTGCAGCTTTCTTT. The encoded protein is CATSRDRQVGAAFF. Full variable domain (remainder filled in from reference TRBV15 and TRBJ1-1): DAMVIQNPRYQVTQFGKPVTLSCSQTLNHNVMYWYQQKSSQAPKLLFHYYDKDFNNEADTPDNFQSRRPNTSFCFLDIRSPGLGDTAMYLCATSRDRQVGAAFFGQGTRLTVV.

With respect to this clonotype: This may arise from a read error, as a much more abundant clone is one base away. V gene TRBV10-2 combines with J gene TRBJ2-5; 10 bases align to TRBD2. This CDR3 is 17 amino acids long. Germline values: CDR1 WSHSY, CDR2 SAAADI. Trimming cost V 2 bases and J 2 bases; bases outside gene matches: 8. The CDR3 DNA reads as TGCGCCAGCAGTGAGCCGTCGGCACTAGCGGGACAAGAGACCCAGTACTTC. Translated: CASSEPSALAGQETQYF.

This clonotype was seen a handful of times. This chain links TRBV20-1 with TRBJ1-4; D unclear. Between the trimmed V and J ends, which lost 3 bases and 7 bases, there was a span of 12 bases. Germline V gene lookup returns CDR1 DFQATT and CDR2 SNEGSKA (reference sequence). The CDR3 contains 13 residues. This chain's CDR3 is CSARGGPSEKLFF. Here the CDR3 DNA reads TGCAGTGCTAGGGGTGGCCCCTCTGAAAAACTGTTTTTT.

For this clonotype: A read error may produce the germline difference seen at one junction end. The chain links TRBV7-2 to TRBJ1-1, with 9 bases lining up with TRBD1. Looked up from germline, CDR1 is SGHTA and CDR2 is FQGNSA. This CDR3 spans 16 amino acids. The CDR3 is CASSQGRDRANTEAFF. The CDR3 region has the DNA TGCGCCAGCAGCCAAGGCCGGGACAGGGCGAACACTGAAGCTTTCTTT.

CDR3 loop: CASSGGRTDGSLHF. For the CDR3, the DNA is TGTGCCAGCAGTGGCGGACGTACCGACGGATCCCTCCACTTT. The chain has TRBV6-1 and TRBJ1-6; D gene unclear. Per the germline V gene, CDR1 is MNHNS and CDR2 is SASEGT. The V end lost 4 bases, the J end lost 14 bases, and 18 bases lay between the germline ends. The length of the CDR3 is 14 residues.

The J gene is TRBJ2-2, the V gene TRBV7-9, with TRBD1 matching 11 bases. Losses at the gene ends were 5 bases for V and 5 bases for J; bases not matched to a gene: 4. This CDR3 is built from 15 residues. Germline V gene lookup returns CDR1 SEHNR and CDR2 FQNEAQ (reference sequence). CDR3 coding DNA: TGTGCCAGCAGCAACCGGGACAGGGGGACCGGGGAGCTGTTTTTT. Its protein product is CASSNRDRGTGELFF.

This chain uses TRBV5-4 with TRBJ1-3, with D hard to call. The CDR3 is 13 residues long. Trimming removed 2 bases at V and 4 bases at J, with 7 bases between. The germline V gene encodes CDR1 SGHNT and CDR2 YYREEE (reference sequence). The CDR3 coding sequence is TGTGCCAGCAGCTTCGTCATCGGAAACACCATATATTTT. Its translation is CASSFVIGNTIYF.

This clonotype was seen many times. V gene TRBV7-9 combines with J gene TRBJ1-5; the D gene is possibly TRBD1 (5 bases). The CDR3 is made up of 14 amino acids. V lost 1 base and J 6 bases, leaving 10 bases between the germline ends. Germline loops: CDR1 SEHNR, CDR2 FQNEAQ (reference sequence). The CDR3 nucleotides read TGTGCCAGCAGCTTAGGAGGGGTTGGTCAGCCCCAGCATTTT. Its translation: CASSLGGVGQPQHF.

At least ten counts were recorded for this clonotype. The chain employs TRBV29-1 and TRBJ1-3; D is possibly TRBD1 (5 bases). V shed 4 bases and J shed 1 base, with 11 bases lying between them. Germline V lookup: CDR1 SQVTM, CDR2 ANQGSEA. CDR3 size: 14 residues. CDR3 sequence: CSVAGGLSGNTIYF. CDR3 in DNA: TGCAGCGTTGCGGGGGGATTATCTGGAAACACCATATATTTT.

The rearrangement uses TRBV9 and TRBJ2-2, with 8 positions matching TRBD1. Germline values: CDR1 SGDLS, CDR2 YYNGEE. V shed 4 bases, J shed 1 base, and the junction held 6 bases outside the gene matches. This CDR3 has 16 amino acids. CDR3 coding DNA: TGTGCCAGCAGCTCCGGACAGGGAAGGAACACCGGGGAGCTGTTTTTT. This codes for CASSSGQGRNTGELFF.

This clonotype was counted only a few times. The chain carries TRBV12-3 or TRBV12-4 and TRBJ1-2, with D perhaps TRBD1 (6 bases). The V and J ends lost 5 bases and 4 bases respectively, with 17 bases between them. The CDR3 length is 15 residues. The CDR3 bases are TGTGCCAGCAGTCGTTCGGGGGCGCACCTCTATGGCTACACCTTC. Its translation: CASSRSGAHLYGYTF.

This clonotype was picked up many times. The chain links TRBV29-1 to TRBJ1-6, with TRBD1 identical over 8 bases. CDR3 length: 15 residues. The ends lost 7 bases at V and 5 bases at J; junction bases unmatched: 10. Germline lookup yields CDR1 SQVTM and CDR2 ANQGSEA. The CDR3 DNA reads as TGCAGCGCCGCCTCGTCGGGACAGGATAATTCACCCCTCCACTTT. Protein: CSAASSGQDNSPLHF.

This clonotype was counted only a few times. This chain joins TRBV7-3 and TRBJ2-5; no clear D. Per the germline V gene, CDR1 is SGHTA and CDR2 is FQGTGA. This CDR3 contains 15 residues. V dropped 1 base and J dropped 4 bases, with 13 bases sitting between them. The CDR3 loop reads CASSLNSWGGETQYF. The DNA for the CDR3 is TGTGCCAGCAGCTTAAACTCTTGGGGTGGAGAGACCCAGTACTTC.

This clonotype was seen many times. The chain carries TRBV19 and TRBJ1-4, with a weak D call TRBD1 (5 bases). Trimming pared 7 bases from V and 13 bases from J, leaving 16 bases between. The CDR3 is made up of 12 amino acids. Germline V gene data show CDR1 as LNHDA and CDR2 as SQIVND (reference sequence). CDR3 loop: CASTYGREGLFF. CDR3 DNA sequence: TGTGCCAGTACGTACGGCAGGGAAGGACTGTTTTTT.